This is a list of T cell receptor beta chains from one sample in a study of vaccination and CD4 T cells after COVID-19. The antigens of these receptors remain unknown. TCRdb re-called the PCR reads with MiXCR, one entry per CDR3 protein. Of fewer than 20,000 distinct CDR3 sequences listed, around 50% are singletons. Material for sequencing was CD4+ T cells from blood, cultured in vitro. These receptors were obtained from a human donor who had recovered from COVID-19. The CDR3 runs from the conserved cysteine through the conserved F or W. Fields, in order: D gene, J gene, clone size, V gene, CDR3 length, CDR3 protein, CDR3 DNA. The D gene is left open where the match is weak. Only some rows state a clone size, as once, few, many or a class for expanded clones.

D gene: NA
J gene: TRBJ1-6
clone size: NA
V gene: TRBV20-1
CDR3 length: 18
CDR3 protein: CSARADGDFSSYNSPLHF
CDR3 DNA: TGCAGTGCTAGGGCGGACGGAGATTTTAGCTCCTATAATTCACCCCTCCACTTT

D gene: NA
J gene: TRBJ2-2
clone size: NA
V gene: TRBV11-2
CDR3 length: 14
CDR3 protein: CASSSQGHTGELFF
CDR3 DNA: TGTGCCAGCAGCTCCCAGGGCCACACCGGGGAGCTGTTTTTT

D gene: TRBD1
J gene: TRBJ1-1
clone size: NA
V gene: TRBV11-3
CDR3 length: 18
CDR3 protein: CASSEGTEMARGLAEAFF
CDR3 DNA: TGTGCCAGCAGCGAGGGAACTGAGATGGCCAGGGGGCTCGCTGAAGCTTTCTTT

D gene: NA
J gene: TRBJ2-3
clone size: NA
V gene: TRBV27
CDR3 length: 15
CDR3 protein: CASSPSGYSTDTQYF
CDR3 DNA: TGTGCCAGCAGTCCAAGCGGATATAGCACAGATACGCAGTATTTT

D gene: NA
J gene: TRBJ1-1
clone size: NA
V gene: TRBV2
CDR3 length: 10
CDR3 protein: CAKGSTEAFF
CDR3 DNA: TGTGCCAAGGGAAGCACTGAAGCTTTCTTT

D gene: TRBD2
J gene: TRBJ2-3
clone size: NA
V gene: TRBV5-1
CDR3 length: 16
CDR3 protein: CASSFGLAGGLDTQYF
CDR3 DNA: TGCGCCAGCAGCTTCGGACTAGCGGGAGGGTTAGATACGCAGTATTTT

D gene: TRBD2
J gene: TRBJ2-2
clone size: NA
V gene: TRBV11-3
CDR3 length: 16
CDR3 protein: CASRLGLAGGSGELFF
CDR3 DNA: TGTGCCAGCAGACTCGGGTTAGCGGGAGGTTCCGGGGAGCTGTTTTTT

D gene: NA
J gene: TRBJ1-2
clone size: NA
V gene: TRBV29-1
CDR3 length: 13
CDR3 protein: CSVVGQTNYGYTF
CDR3 DNA: TGCAGCGTTGTGGGGCAGACTAACTATGGCTACACCTTC

D gene: NA
J gene: TRBJ2-6
clone size: once
V gene: TRBV27
CDR3 length: 15
CDR3 protein: CASSPLGRGANVLTF
CDR3 DNA: TGTGCCAGCAGTCCCTTAGGGCGTGGGGCCAACGTCCTGACTTTC

D gene: TRBD2
J gene: TRBJ2-1
clone size: NA
V gene: TRBV24-1
CDR3 length: 22
CDR3 protein: CATSGSPPRLAGRGSSYNEQFF
CDR3 DNA: TGTGCCACCAGTGGTTCCCCCCCTAGACTAGCGGGACGGGGGAGCTCCTACAATGAGCAGTTCTTC

D gene: TRBD2
J gene: TRBJ2-5
clone size: NA
V gene: TRBV5-1
CDR3 length: 18
CDR3 protein: CASSLRFLAGGIQETQYF
CDR3 DNA: TGCGCCAGCAGCTTGAGGTTTCTAGCGGGGGGGATCCAAGAGACCCAGTACTTC

D gene: NA
J gene: TRBJ2-3
clone size: once
V gene: TRBV12-3/TRBV12-4
CDR3 length: 12
CDR3 protein: CASSLQGSRQYF
CDR3 DNA: TGTGCCAGCAGTTTACAGGGTAGTAGGCAGTATTTT

D gene: NA
J gene: TRBJ1-5
clone size: NA
V gene: TRBV7-9
CDR3 length: 14
CDR3 protein: CASSSRDGNQPQHF
CDR3 DNA: TGTGCCAGCAGTTCCAGGGATGGCAATCAGCCCCAGCATTTT

D gene: NA
J gene: TRBJ2-1
clone size: NA
V gene: TRBV6-5
CDR3 length: 11
CDR3 protein: CASSSSNEQFF
CDR3 DNA: TGTGCCAGCAGTTCGTCGAATGAGCAGTTCTTC

D gene: NA
J gene: TRBJ2-5
clone size: few
V gene: TRBV6-2/TRBV6-3
CDR3 length: 10
CDR3 protein: CASRRGTQYF
CDR3 DNA: TGTGCCAGCAGGAGGGGGACCCAGTACTTC

D gene: NA
J gene: TRBJ2-3
clone size: NA
V gene: TRBV20-1
CDR3 length: 15
CDR3 protein: CSARAPTVTTDTQYF
CDR3 DNA: TGCAGTGCTAGAGCCCCGACAGTTACCACAGATACGCAGTATTTT